These T cell receptor beta chains were read from a single sample in a study of shared clonotypes between healthy human individuals. Measured with immunoSEQ multiplex PCR; TCRdb has only the in-frame clones, and not every one. The sample carries roughly 1 million clones, approximately 78% recorded once. The sequenced material came from memory CD4+ T cells from PBMCs. All receptors come from a man aged 18 to 30 in good health. Some clones in this sample may be carry-over from other donors' samples. The conserved cysteine and the conserved F or W are not part of the CDR3 here. Each record gives: V gene, D gene, J gene, CDR3 protein. The D gene is left open where the match is weak.

>TRBV18|TRBD2|TRBJ2-1
ASSPPGSGRYNEQF
>TRBV5-1|TRBD2|TRBJ2-3
ASSPRTSLGDTQY
>TRBV4-3|-|TRBJ2-7
ASSQDFGGRSGEQY
>TRBV6-1|TRBD2|TRBJ2-1
ASSEPPGTSVISYNEQF
>TRBV5-1|-|TRBJ2-5
ASSLQGLHQETQY
>TRBV5-5|TRBD1|TRBJ2-7
ASSLPGTGVREQY
>TRBV5-4|TRBD2|TRBJ2-2
ASSQPGLSNTGELF
>TRBV5-1|-|TRBJ2-1
ASSSQGQGEQF
>TRBV9|TRBD2|TRBJ2-2
ASNFLAGVFTGELF
>TRBV10-3|TRBD1|TRBJ1-1
AIRGQGEAF
>TRBV27|TRBD2|TRBJ2-5
ASRINTGGETQY
>TRBV7-3|-|TRBJ2-1
ASSWNAFNNEQF
>TRBV25-1|-|TRBJ2-5
ASSPGPAGRRTQY
>TRBV28|-|TRBJ2-4
ASGVGSENIQY
>TRBV5-1|TRBD2|TRBJ2-3
ASSIQREGPDTQY
>TRBV18|-|TRBJ1-3
ASSPDDSGNTIY
>TRBV2|TRBD1|TRBJ2-5
ASSDRGGTKTQY
>TRBV7-9|TRBD2|TRBJ2-5
ASRSGSKETQY
>TRBV21-1|-|TRBJ1-5
ASSKSLQKTGKGWSNQPQH
>TRBV5-6|-|TRBJ2-3
ASSLWDTRTDTQY
>TRBV13|-|TRBJ1-3
ASSLGGWADGNTIY
>TRBV18|TRBD1|TRBJ1-3
ASSPSRQGSGNTIY
>TRBV7-3|-|TRBJ2-7
ASRKTEYEQY
>TRBV5-6|-|TRBJ2-1
ASSFMGGNEQF
>TRBV10-3|-|TRBJ2-2
AISSDSPNTGELF
>TRBV4-2|-|TRBJ1-1
ASSQDGPNTEAF
>TRBV29-1|TRBD1|-
SFRTGGFDEQY
>TRBV28|TRBD1|TRBJ1-5
ASSSRTGGPYSNQPQH
>TRBV4-1|TRBD1|TRBJ2-7
ASSRMWTGLSEQY